This T cell receptor beta chain is from a study of neurological immune-mediated disorders (dated by TCRdb to about 2019). Regarding the complete study: Peripheral blood TCR-beta repertoires from HTLV-I-associated myelopathy (HAM/TSP) patients, multiple sclerosis patients and healthy controls were compared by UMI-based sequencing. Alongside PBMC samples, the set of 106 TCR-beta libraries contained longitudinal samples, technical triplicates, and paired CD4+ and CD8+ T-cell subsets that had been sorted. The cohort comprised some 71 subjects: roughly 14 HAM/TSP patients, 35 or so multiple sclerosis patients and approximately 20 healthy controls. The paper as a whole reports these results and caveats: TCR clonal expansion was greatest in HAM/TSP patients and smallest in MS patients, who ranked below even healthy controls. No identical CDR3 amino acid sequences were found to be shared among expanded clones across subjects, suggesting that TCR-beta repertoires were private in all groups.

Including cysteine and phenylalanine, the CDR3 has 15 amino acids. The retained sequence is limited to the CDR3, 45 bases, with the frame set at the first base. CDR1 and CDR2, looked up from the germline V gene, are MDHEN and SYDVKM. Relative to germline, V is missing 5 bases and J is missing 5 bases, with 6 bases of the junction outside any gene match. This clonotype was recorded many times. The target of this receptor is not known. Within one base of it there is no much larger clone, and no base qualities were kept. Healthy controls were blood bank volunteers in Maryland, USA. For the unsorted PBMC libraries, 2 million PBMCs were stored in RNAlater at -80 degrees C until RNA extraction and were used to generate the libraries. Peripheral blood was subjected to Ficoll-Hypaque density gradient centrifugation to isolate PBMCs, which were then cryopreserved in liquid nitrogen. To synthesize cDNA, template-switch 5'RACE was performed with a primer carrying a 10-nucleotide random unique molecular identifier so that each TCR transcript was tagged. Every sequencing run yielded over 170 million TCR-beta sequences covering 15-18 subjects. The RNeasy kit was used for extraction of total RNA. TCR-beta VDJ regions were amplified with primers for the TCR constant region and the 5'RACE anchor, using the KAPA Real-time Library Amplification kit. Sample indexes and Illumina adaptors were added in a first PCR, and a second PCR then increased library yield. After Ampure bead purification, the roughly 650 bp TCR product was size-selected on a 2% E-gel SizeSelection system. Library quality was checked on a Bioanalyzer, concentration was measured with Qubit, and libraries were quantified with the Kapa Library Quantification kit before pooling. An Illumina HiSeq 2500 was used to sequence the libraries paired-end at 2 x 150 bp. To increase sequence diversity, roughly 24-30% phiX was spiked into each library pool. In the original analysis: The UMI-based MiGEC pipeline processed quality-filtered reads and removed over 75% of raw TCR sequences during error correction. VDJ genes were aligned to IMGT germline references, and each clonotype was defined by a unique CDR3 amino acid sequence together with V-J genes. Clonal expansion, Shannon diversity and CDR3 relatedness (CalcPairwiseDistances, ClusterSamples) were evaluated with VDJtools, and phylogenetic trees were built with CLCbio workbench. A clone was classed as expanded if it had 8 or more unique UMIs, a cutoff based on coefficient-of-variation modelling across technical triplicates. TCRdb trimmed the raw reads at Q25, called clones with MiXCR and kept productive beta chains. Duplicate CDR3 protein sequences are folded into a single record with the most common DNA and genes. TCRdb, not the original authors, processed these V and J calls. This sample has tens of thousands of distinct CDR3 sequences in its table, and roughly 10% of those were observed once. Less than 2% of the sample comes from the top ten.

The receptor comes from a man aged 45-65 years in good health. The chain uses TRBV28 and TRBJ2-2; a stretch of 9 junction bases matches TRBD1. Sequenced: PBMCs. The CDR3 protein is CASSRTGGRTGELFF. The DNA sequence is given as TGTGCCAGCAGTCGTACAGGGGGCAGAACCGGGGAGCTGTTTTTT.